The 5 T cell receptor beta chains reported below all come from one sample, sequenced in a study of T cell responses to AZD1222 COVID-19 vaccine. The table came from immunoSEQ multiplex PCR; TCRdb's copy has only in-frame clones and leaves some out. The data contain 90,000 to 120,000 clones, roughly nine tenths of them singletons. The specimen was peripheral blood, collected on day 0 of AZD1222 vaccination. The receptors were sampled from an adult in good health.

This clone is a singleton in its sample. V gene TRBV7-8 combines with J gene TRBJ1-2, with 8 bases aligning to TRBD1. J gave up 8 bases and V 2 bases, and 10 bases lay outside the gene matches. CDR1 and CDR2 (germline): SGHVS, FQNEAQ. The CDR3 length is 15 residues. The CDR3 here is CASSLTRGRIGGYTF. The CDR3 nucleotides are TGTGCCAGCAGCTTAACCAGGGGGCGCATTGGAGGCTACACCTTC.

This CDR3 reads CATKPGYSTDTQYF. CDR3 bases: TGTGCCACCAAGCCAGGGTATAGCACAGATACGCAGTATTTT. The gene calls are TRBV24-1 and TRBJ2-3; a weak D match, TRBD1 (5 bases). CDR1 KGHDR and CDR2 SFDVKD come from the germline V gene. V shed 8 bases and J shed 0 bases, with 11 bases lying between them. This CDR3 spans 14 amino acids.

V is TRBV7-9 and J is TRBJ1-1; perhaps TRBD1 as D (5 bases). This CDR3 region has 12 residues. Germline loops: CDR1 SEHNR, CDR2 FQNEAQ (reference sequence). Trimming stripped 2 bases from V and 5 bases from J, with 6 bases between. CDR3 protein: CASSLRGTEAFF. The CDR3 bases are TGTGCCAGCAGCTTACGGGGGACTGAAGCTTTCTTT.

The chain links TRBV11-2 to TRBJ2-7; 14 positions agree with TRBD2. J gave up 5 bases and V 5 bases, and 5 bases lay outside the gene matches. In germline, CDR1 is SGHAT, CDR2 FQNNGV. This CDR3 has 15 residues. The CDR3 nucleotides are TGTGCCAGCAGCGCACGACTAGCGGGAGGGAACGAGCAGTACTTC. Its protein is CASSARLAGGNEQYF.

This clone appeared once. The chain combines TRBV19 with TRBJ1-1, with D tentatively TRBD1 (6 bases). Per germline, CDR1 LNHDA and CDR2 SQIVND (reference sequence). Between the trimmed V and J ends, which lost 5 bases and 4 bases, there was a span of 17 bases. The CDR3 sequence is 15 residues long. DNA of the CDR3: TGTGCCAGTAGTGCCCCACAGGGCACATCCACTGAAGCTTTCTTT. It yields the protein CASSAPQGTSTEAFF. Supplemented by reference TRBV19 and TRBJ1-1, the full variable domain reads DGGITQSPKYLFRKEGQNVTLSCEQNLNHDAMYWYRQDPGQGLRLIYYSQIVNDFQKGDIAEGYSVSREKKESFPLTVTSAQKNPTAFYLCASSAPQGTSTEAFFGQGTRLTVV.